These 25 T cell receptor beta chains share one sample of origin, sequenced in a study of shared clonotypes between healthy human individuals. Repertoires were generated with immunoSEQ multiplex PCR, while TCRdb's copy carries only in-frame clones and drops some. The sample shows under 650,000 clones, 90% to 96% of them seen only once. The sequenced sample was naive CD4+ T cells sorted from blood. Stated subset: CD45RA+ positively selected. The source of these receptors is a woman aged 25 to 39 in good health.

This chain joins TRBV29-1 and TRBJ2-3, with D tentatively TRBD1 (5 bases). The V end lost 4 bases, the J end lost 8 bases, and 13 bases lay between the germline ends. Germline CDR1 SQVTM, CDR2 ANQGSEA. The CDR3 runs to 12 residues. The CDR3 spells CSVGSQQGTQYF. The CDR3 nucleotides are TGCAGCGTTGGTAGCCAGCAGGGTACGCAGTATTTT.

J is TRBJ2-7 and V is TRBV19, with TRBD2 identical over 11 bases. With 5 bases clipped from V and 2 bases from J, the junction kept 8 bases outside the gene matches. This CDR3 has 16 amino acids. Germline CDR1 LNHDA, CDR2 SQIVND (reference sequence). The CDR3 loop reads CASSPPGTSGTYEQYF. In nucleotides, the CDR3 is TGTGCCAGTAGTCCTCCCGGGACTAGCGGAACCTACGAGCAGTACTTC.

The chain employs TRBV6-5 and TRBJ2-7; the match to TRBD1 covers 9 bases. V lost 0 bases, J lost 0 bases, and 3 bases stayed unmatched. CDR3 length: 16 amino acids. Germline V CDR1 and CDR2: MNHEY, SVGAGI. CDR3 in DNA: TGTGCCAGCAGTTACTCCGGACAGGGGAGCTCCTACGAGCAGTACTTC. This sequence encodes CASSYSGQGSSYEQYF.

This clone appeared a single time. This rearrangement joins TRBV19 to TRBJ2-7; a weak D match, TRBD2 (7 bases). Germline V gene data show CDR1 as LNHDA and CDR2 as SQIVND (reference sequence). This CDR3 has 14 residues. V lost 4 bases, J lost 7 bases, and 17 bases lay in between. The CDR3 loop is CASSRGGGTDEQYF. In DNA form, the CDR3 reads TGTGCCAGTAGTAGGGGAGGGGGGACGGATGAGCAGTACTTC.

The DNA for the CDR3 is TGTGCCAGCAGCCTAACACAAGGGGTCCGGGAGCTGTTTTTT. Translating it yields CASSLTQGVRELFF. The J gene is TRBJ2-2, the V gene TRBV9, with D possibly being TRBD1 (5 bases). The CDR3 covers 14 residues. V lost 4 bases, J lost 9 bases, and 16 bases lay in between. Germline CDR1 is SGDLS and CDR2 is YYNGEE.

The chain is built from TRBV28 and TRBJ2-7; weak D call: TRBD1 (6 bases). The CDR3 length is 12 residues. V lost 6 bases and J 3 bases, leaving 9 bases between the germline ends. Germline CDR1 reads MDHEN; CDR2 reads SYDVKM. This CDR3 is CASSVGGYEQYF. The CDR3 DNA sequence: TGTGCCAGCAGCGTAGGGGGCTACGAGCAGTACTTC.

The CDR3 reads CASSSGTVNTEAFF. CDR3 coding DNA: TGTGCCAGTAGTAGCGGGACAGTCAACACTGAAGCTTTCTTT. The gene calls are TRBV19 and TRBJ1-1; 7 positions agree with TRBD1. This CDR3 has 14 residues. Germline V gives CDR1 LNHDA, CDR2 SQIVND (reference sequence). The V and J ends lost 4 bases and 2 bases, in that order; junction bases with no gene match: 4.

The rearrangement joins TRBV7-9 to TRBJ2-1; tentative D call: TRBD2 (5 bases). The CDR3 sequence is 14 residues long. Germline assignment: CDR1 SEHNR and CDR2 FQNEAQ (reference sequence). With 1 base removed from V and 8 bases from J, the gap between germline ends came to 12 bases. The CDR3 is CASSLGSGFHEQFF. DNA for the CDR3: TGTGCCAGCAGCTTAGGTTCGGGGTTCCATGAGCAGTTCTTC.

This chain links TRBV28 with TRBJ1-1; the match to TRBD1 covers 10 bases. Germline V gene lookup returns CDR1 MDHEN and CDR2 SYDVKM. V was pared by 7 bases and J by 4 bases, with 9 bases of the junction left unmatched. The CDR3 has 15 amino acids. The CDR3 nucleotides read TGTGCCAGCAATCCTTGGGGGACAGGGGTCACTGAAGCTTTCTTT. Translated: CASNPWGTGVTEAFF.

V is TRBV6-9 and J is TRBJ1-1, with no clear D. V was shortened by 6 bases and J by 2 bases, with 13 bases between the two germline ends. Germline values: CDR1 MNHGY, CDR2 SVAAGI. This CDR3 spans 14 amino acids. The CDR3 DNA follows: TGTGCCAGCAGCCTGGACGGAAGCAACACTGAAGCTTTCTTT. It encodes CASSLDGSNTEAFF.

V is TRBV15 and J is TRBJ1-3; D is ambiguous. Germline values: CDR1 LNHNV, CDR2 YYDKDF (reference sequence). There are 16 residues in the CDR3. V lost 0 bases to trimming and J lost 1 base, with 10 bases between them. CDR3 nucleotide sequence: TGTGCCACCAGCAGAGATATCGGACGGTCTGGAAACACCATATATTTT. This sequence encodes CATSRDIGRSGNTIYF.

V is TRBV2 and J is TRBJ2-7; tentatively, D is TRBD1 (6 bases). Between the trimmed V and J ends, which lost 5 bases and 7 bases, there was a span of 15 bases. Germline lookup yields CDR1 SNHLY and CDR2 FYNNEI. The CDR3 has 13 amino acids. In nucleotides, the CDR3 is TGTGCCAGCAGTTGGACAGCCCTGGGGGAGCAGTACTTC. Translation gives CASSWTALGEQYF. The whole variable domain, filled in from reference TRBV2 and TRBJ2-7, reads EPEVTQTPSHQVTQMGQEVILRCVPISNHLYFYWYRQILGQKVEFLVSFYNNEISEKSEIFDDQFSVERPDGSNFTLKIRSTKLEDSAMYFCASSWTALGEQYFGPGTRLTVT.

CDR3 sequence (DNA): TGTGCCAGCAGCTTGATGTACAGGGGGGACCCCGGGGCGCAGTATTTT. Translated, it gives CASSLMYRGDPGAQYF. The chain couples TRBV5-6 to TRBJ2-3; 8 bases are a match to TRBD1. Germline values: CDR1 SGHDT, CDR2 YYEEEE. Germline trimming cut 1 base from V and 10 bases from J; bases unmatched to any gene: 14. CDR3 length equals 16 residues.

DNA of the CDR3: TGCGCCAGCAGTGCCCAGGGAAGCTACGAGCAGTACTTC. Translation gives CASSAQGSYEQYF. The chain has TRBV10-1 and TRBJ2-7, with D perhaps matching TRBD1 (5 bases). With 4 bases removed from V and 3 bases from J, the gap between germline ends came to 10 bases. Germline CDR1 is WNHNN and CDR2 is SYGVQD (reference sequence). There are 13 residues in the CDR3.

The chain links TRBV11-1 to TRBJ2-2; TRBD1 might be the D (5 bases). CDR3 size: 17 residues. Trimming removed 0 bases from V and 6 bases from J, with 17 bases in between. The germline V gene encodes CDR1 SGHAT and CDR2 FQDESV (reference sequence). Here the CDR3 DNA reads TGTGCCAGCAGCTTAGCCCCGCAGGGATCAGGACCCGGGGAGCTGTTTTTT. It translates to CASSLAPQGSGPGELFF.

The chain couples TRBV19 to TRBJ2-7, with D possibly being TRBD1 or TRBD2 (5 bases each). CDR1 LNHDA and CDR2 SQIVND come from the germline V gene (reference sequence). The CDR3 is 15 residues long. V dropped 5 bases and J dropped 9 bases, with 23 bases sitting between them. The CDR3: CASSGGMASSIGQYF. CDR3 DNA sequence: TGTGCCAGTAGTGGGGGTATGGCTTCCTCTATCGGGCAGTACTTC.

The rearrangement uses TRBV11-3 and TRBJ2-3; D is unresolved. Deletions cut 5 bases from V and 5 bases from J, with 11 bases between. Germline V gene lookup returns CDR1 SGHNT and CDR2 YENEEA. The CDR3 length is 13 residues. CDR3: CASSPGPKDTQYF. CDR3 coding DNA: TGTGCCAGCAGCCCCGGACCGAAAGATACGCAGTATTTT.

This clone was observed a single time. This rearrangement joins TRBV19 to TRBJ1-1; D is ambiguous. The CDR3 extends over 14 amino acids. The V and J ends lost 3 bases and 1 base respectively, with 9 bases between them. CDR1 and CDR2 from the germline V gene are LNHDA and SQIVND (reference sequence). The CDR3 region is CASSMSGSNTEAFF. In nucleotides, the CDR3 is TGTGCCAGTAGTATGAGCGGATCGAACACTGAAGCTTTCTTT. The whole variable domain, remainder taken from reference TRBV19 and TRBJ1-1, is DGGITQSPKYLFRKEGQNVTLSCEQNLNHDAMYWYRQDPGQGLRLIYYSQIVNDFQKGDIAEGYSVSREKKESFPLTVTSAQKNPTAFYLCASSMSGSNTEAFFGQGTRLTVV.

The rearrangement links TRBV6-5 to TRBJ2-1; possible D gene TRBD2, 7 bases. V was shortened by 3 bases and J by 8 bases, with 14 bases between the two germline ends. This CDR3 has 14 amino acids. In germline, CDR1 is MNHEY, CDR2 SVGAGI. CDR3 amino acids: CASSYKGGLYEQFF. In DNA, the CDR3 is TGTGCCAGCAGTTATAAGGGGGGGTTGTATGAGCAGTTCTTC.

The rearrangement joins TRBV6-4 to TRBJ2-1, with 7 nucleotides matching TRBD2. CDR3 length equals 14 residues. Germline V gene sequence: CDR1 MRHNA, CDR2 SNTAGT. V shed 4 bases and J 9 bases; nucleotides not matched to a gene: 9. CDR3 loop: CASSGGSRRGEQFF. The CDR3 bases are TGTGCCAGCAGTGGCGGGAGTCGGAGGGGTGAGCAGTTCTTC.

The chain carries TRBV11-3 and TRBJ2-7; TRBD1 matches 10 bases. CDR1 and CDR2 (germline): SGHNT, YENEEA. The CDR3 covers 15 residues. V lost 5 bases and J lost 4; bases outside the gene matches: 8. In DNA form, the CDR3 reads TGTGCCAGCAGCGAAGAGACAGGGGGCGTATACGAGCAGTACTTC. Translated, it gives CASSEETGGVYEQYF.

V is TRBV18 and J is TRBJ2-7; D gene unclear. Trimming cost V 4 bases and J 2 bases, with 18 bases left between them. CDR3 size: 16 residues. Germline lookup yields CDR1 KGHSH and CDR2 LQKENI. The CDR3 nucleotides are TGTGCCAGCTCACTACCCCCAGCAGGCTTCGCCTACGAGCAGTACTTC. It encodes CASSLPPAGFAYEQYF.

Here the CDR3 DNA reads TGTGCCAGTAGTCCAGCGATGCGGTCCTCTGGAAACACCATATATTTT. Protein product: CASSPAMRSSGNTIYF. The chain joins TRBV19 to TRBJ1-3; D unresolved. The length of the CDR3 is 16 residues. The V gene's germline CDR1 is LNHDA and CDR2 SQIVND (reference sequence). V lost 5 bases, J lost 0 bases, and 14 bases lay in between.

The chain links TRBV28 to TRBJ1-6, with a possible D match to TRBD1 (6 bases). Per the germline V gene, CDR1 is MDHEN and CDR2 is SYDVKM. Between the trimmed V and J ends, which lost 4 bases and 10 bases, there was a span of 8 bases. This CDR3 spans 12 amino acids. CDR3: CASSYQGSPLHF. The CDR3 DNA is TGTGCCAGCAGTTACCAGGGGTCACCCCTCCACTTT.

The chain combines TRBV28 with TRBJ1-1; TRBD1 matches 8 bases. This CDR3 has 13 amino acids. Per germline, CDR1 MDHEN and CDR2 SYDVKM. V dropped 4 bases and J dropped 12; count of bases not matched to a gene: 10. In DNA form, the CDR3 reads TGTGCCAGCAGTTCCCAACTGCCAGGGGGCACTTTCTTT. This sequence encodes CASSSQLPGGTFF.